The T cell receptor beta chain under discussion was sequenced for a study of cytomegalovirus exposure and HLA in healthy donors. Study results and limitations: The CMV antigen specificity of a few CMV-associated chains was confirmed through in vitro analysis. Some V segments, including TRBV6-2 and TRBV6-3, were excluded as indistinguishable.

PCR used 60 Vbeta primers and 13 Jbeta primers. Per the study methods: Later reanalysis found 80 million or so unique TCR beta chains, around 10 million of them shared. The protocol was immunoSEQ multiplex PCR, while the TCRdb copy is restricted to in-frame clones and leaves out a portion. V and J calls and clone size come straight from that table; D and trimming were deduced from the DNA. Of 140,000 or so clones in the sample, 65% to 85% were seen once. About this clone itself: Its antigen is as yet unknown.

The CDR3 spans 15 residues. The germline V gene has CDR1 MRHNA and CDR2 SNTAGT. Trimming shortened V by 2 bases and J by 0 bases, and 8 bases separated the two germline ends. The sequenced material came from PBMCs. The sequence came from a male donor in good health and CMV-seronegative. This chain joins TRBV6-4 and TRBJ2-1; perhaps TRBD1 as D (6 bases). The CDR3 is CASSDQGSSYNEQFF. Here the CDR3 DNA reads TGTGCCAGCAGTGACCAGGGGAGCTCCTACAATGAGCAGTTCTTC.